A single sample gave rise to the 20 T cell receptor beta chains below, sequenced in a study of regulatory T cells in long-lasting Graves disease. CDR3-region Arm-PCR and iRepertoire HTBI primers produced the TCR beta libraries. TCRdb processed the multiplex PCR reads anew with MiXCR; each CDR3 protein has one entry. Of 200,000 to 250,000 distinct CDR3 sequences in the sample, 20% were seen once. As to time point: newly diagnosed GD, antithyroid drugs for less than 3 months. PBMC-extracted RNA yielded the TCR library. The starting material was peripheral blood mononuclear cells (PBMCs), obtained at new diagnosis, from a patient treated with antithyroid drugs. The receptors were gathered from a female donor with Graves disease.

The sample holds many counts of this clonotype. Mismatch with germline at one junction end may stem from a read error. The gene calls are TRBV5-1 and TRBJ1-1; no clear D gene. The CDR3 runs to 15 residues. The germline gives CDR1 SGHRS, CDR2 YFSETQ. The CDR3 loop is CASSLSSFGNTEAFF. The DNA of the CDR3 is TGTGCCAGCAGCTTGTCCTCATTCGGGAACACTGAAGCTTTCTTT.

V and J are TRBV5-5 and TRBJ1-2; 9 bases map to TRBD1. Germline-derived CDR1 and CDR2 are SGHKS and YYEKEE (reference sequence). The CDR3 covers 16 residues. Trimming cost V 0 bases and J 4 bases; bases outside gene matches: 7. The CDR3 nucleotides are TGTGCCAGCAGCTTGGCGGGACAGGGCCCACCCTATGGCTACACCTTC. Its protein product is CASSLAGQGPPYGYTF.

This clonotype was seen at least ten times. V is TRBV3-1 and J is TRBJ2-7, with 8 bases identical to TRBD1. The CDR3 has 15 residues. The germline gives CDR1 LGHDT, CDR2 YNNKEL (reference sequence). Trimming removed 3 bases from V and 2 bases from J; junction bases left unmatched: 6. The CDR3 here is CASSHYRGSPYEQYF. The DNA of the CDR3 is TGTGCCAGCAGCCATTACAGGGGGAGTCCCTACGAGCAGTACTTC.

For this clonotype: A much larger clone differs by one base, so this may be a read error. The CDR3 sequence: CASRPLTSGSREQYF. CDR3 sequence (DNA): TGTGCCAGCCGCCCGTTGACTAGCGGGAGTCGCGAGCAGTACTTC. This chain connects TRBV14 to TRBJ2-7, with 12 bases identical to TRBD2. The ends lost 8 bases at V and 6 bases at J; junction bases unmatched: 11. This CDR3 has 15 amino acids. The germline CDR1 and CDR2 sequences are SGHDN and FVKESK.

The table lists this clonotype with many counts. The V gene is TRBV29-1, the J gene TRBJ2-7, with 7 bases fitting TRBD1. The V gene's germline CDR1 is SQVTM and CDR2 ANQGSEA. The CDR3 covers 15 residues. V gave up 3 bases and J gave up 2 bases; unmatched junction bases: 10. The CDR3 loop is CSVETTTGFPYEQYF. The DNA for the CDR3 is TGCAGCGTTGAGACTACGACAGGGTTTCCCTACGAGCAGTACTTC.

This clonotype was seen at least ten times. The V gene is TRBV11-2, the J gene TRBJ2-6; D is unclear. The V and J ends lost 6 bases and 0 bases respectively, with 3 bases between them. The CDR3 runs to 13 residues. Germline assignment: CDR1 SGHAT and CDR2 FQNNGV. The CDR3 nucleotides are TGTGCCAGCAGGAGCTCTGGGGCCAACGTCCTGACTTTC. Protein: CASRSSGANVLTF.

This clonotype was recorded at least ten times. This rearrangement joins TRBV12-3 or TRBV12-4 to TRBJ2-3, with TRBD1 identical over 9 bases. The CDR3 consists of 15 residues. V shed 5 bases and J 3 bases; nucleotides not matched to a gene: 6. The CDR3 loop is CASSTTGGETDTQYF. The CDR3 DNA reads TGTGCCAGCAGTACCACAGGGGGCGAGACAGATACGCAGTATTTT.

This clonotype was detected a few times. This sequence joins TRBV5-1 and TRBJ1-3; D gene uncertain. CDR1 is SGHRS and CDR2 is YFSETQ in the germline V gene. The CDR3 contains 14 residues. V lost 2 bases and J 2 bases, leaving 8 bases between the germline ends. CDR3 region: CASSFDTTGNTIYF. CDR3 nucleotide sequence: TGCGCCAGCAGCTTTGACACAACTGGAAACACCATATATTTT. The whole variable domain, filled in from reference TRBV5-1 and TRBJ1-3, reads KAGVTQTPRYLIKTRGQQVTLSCSPISGHRSVSWYQQTPGQGLQFLFEYFSETQRNKGNFPGRFSGRQFSNSRSEMNVSTLELGDSALYLCASSFDTTGNTIYFGEGSWLTVV.

The V and J genes are TRBV29-1 and TRBJ2-3, with 7 nucleotides matching TRBD1. The CDR3 contains 12 residues. From germline, CDR1 is SQVTM and CDR2 ANQGSEA. Germline trimming cut 8 bases from V and 6 bases from J; bases unmatched to any gene: 8. Written as DNA, the CDR3 is TGCAGCTCGGACAGGCCTGAGGATACGCAGTATTTT. It yields the protein CSSDRPEDTQYF.

J is TRBJ2-7 and V is TRBV10-1; either TRBD1 or TRBD2 may supply D (5 bases each). V was pared by 6 bases and J by 3 bases, with 12 bases between. The CDR3 is 13 amino acids. The germline gives CDR1 WNHNN, CDR2 SYGVQD (reference sequence). CDR3 DNA: TGCGCCAGCAGGAGGGGAGCGGACTACGAGCAGTACTTC. Translating it yields CASRRGADYEQYF.

This clonotype was seen repeatedly, ten times or more. The gene calls are TRBV7-3 and TRBJ2-5, with D hard to call. The V gene's germline CDR1 is SGHTA and CDR2 FQGTGA. CDR3 length equals 13 residues. Trimming stripped 6 bases from V and 5 bases from J, with 13 bases between. CDR3 amino acids: CASSSQPGETQYF. CDR3 bases: TGTGCCAGCAGTTCTCAACCCGGGGAGACCCAGTACTTC. Together with reference TRBV7-3 and TRBJ2-5, the CDR3 gives the full variable domain: GAGVSQTPSNKVTEKGKYVELRCDPISGHTALYWYRQSLGQGPEFLIYFQGTGAADDSGLPNDRFFAVRPEGSVSTLKIQRTERGDSAVYLCASSSQPGETQYFGPGTRLLVL.

There are many counts of this clonotype. The chain combines TRBV28 with TRBJ2-7; TRBD1 is a possible D gene (5 bases). This CDR3 comprises 13 residues. Germline-derived CDR1 and CDR2 are MDHEN and SYDVKM. Trimming left V 5 bases short and J 2 bases short, with 10 bases between. The CDR3 here is CASSRDSPYEQYF. CDR3 DNA sequence: TGTGCCAGCAGTCGAGACAGCCCCTACGAGCAGTACTTC.

In this sample, this clonotype turned up a few times. The V and J genes are TRBV6-5 and TRBJ2-2; D call uncertain. This CDR3 is 14 amino acids long. CDR1 and CDR2 from the germline V gene are MNHEY and SVGAGI. Trimming removed 2 bases at V and 1 base at J, with 5 bases between. In nucleotides, the CDR3 is TGTGCCAGCAGTTACAGACAGAACACCGGGGAGCTGTTTTTT. Translation: CASSYRQNTGELFF.

This clonotype has only a few counts. The chain joins TRBV7-9 to TRBJ1-1; D ambiguous. V lost 8 bases and J lost 1, with 8 bases in between. This CDR3 contains 12 residues. Germline values: CDR1 SEHNR, CDR2 FQNEAQ (reference sequence). The CDR3 DNA reads as TGTGCCAGCTTAGAGGGGAACACTGAAGCTTTCTTT. Translated, it gives CASLEGNTEAFF.

This clonotype was observed once. The chain is built from TRBV6-1 and TRBJ2-3, with 15 bases fitting TRBD2. The CDR3 spans 17 residues. Germline CDR1 is MNHNS and CDR2 is SASEGT. V lost 5 bases, J lost 5 bases, and 8 bases stayed unmatched. As DNA, the CDR3 is TGTGCCAGCAGTACAGGACTAGCGGGGGGGCCCGAAGATACGCAGTATTTT. Amino acid sequence: CASSTGLAGGPEDTQYF.

Of note for this clonotype: A much more abundant neighbour one base away suggests this may be a read error. Given the absence of the conserved phenylalanine or tryptophan at the CDR3 end, a read error is likely. The rearrangement uses TRBV11-3 and TRBJ2-5, with 13 nucleotides matching TRBD2. This CDR3 contains 17 residues. Germline values: CDR1 SGHNT, CDR2 YENEEA. The V and J ends lost 2 bases and 4 bases, in that order; junction bases with no gene match: 7. CDR3 DNA sequence: TGTGCCAGCAGCTTAAAACTAGCGGGAGGGCGCGTAGAGACCCAGTACTCC. Its translation is CASSLKLAGGRVETQYS.

This clonotype was detected ten times or more. J is TRBJ2-2 and V is TRBV6-1; D gene uncertain. Trimming left V 0 bases short and J 2 bases short, with 10 bases between. This CDR3 is 16 amino acids long. Germline CDR1 MNHNS, CDR2 SASEGT. Written as DNA, the CDR3 is TGTGCCAGCAGTGAAGCGGCCCGGGTTAACACCGGGGAGCTGTTTTTT. This sequence encodes CASSEAARVNTGELFF.

There are many counts of this clonotype. V is TRBV12-3 or TRBV12-4 and J is TRBJ2-1; D may be TRBD2 (5 bases). This CDR3 region has 15 residues. The V and J ends lost 5 bases and 5 bases respectively, with 16 bases between them. CDR3 bases: TGTGCCAGCAGTCCGCTCGGGCGGGTGGACAATGAGCAGTTCTTC. Translation gives CASSPLGRVDNEQFF.

The V call is TRBV10-2, the J call TRBJ2-7, with 9 nucleotides matching TRBD1. The CDR3 runs to 13 residues. CDR1 and CDR2 (germline): WSHSY, SAAADI. Trimming took 8 bases from V and 0 from J; bases not matched to a gene: 2. Here the CDR3 DNA reads TGCGCCAGCGGGACAGGGCTCTCCTACGAGCAGTACTTC. This sequence encodes CASGTGLSYEQYF.

This clonotype was seen many times. V and J are TRBV6-1 and TRBJ1-2; perhaps TRBD1 as D (5 bases). The CDR3 totals 13 residues. Trimming took off 2 bases at V and 6 bases at J, with 10 bases between the two ends. The germline V gene encodes CDR1 MNHNS and CDR2 SASEGT. The CDR3 loop reads CASSEIWGNGYTF. The DNA of the CDR3 is TGTGCCAGCAGTGAAATATGGGGGAATGGCTACACCTTC.